Listed below are T cell receptor beta chains from one sample, sequenced in a study of immune evolution from preneoplasia to lung adenocarcinoma. Produced via immunoSEQ multiplex PCR; TCRdb's table is partial and in-frame only. The data hold approximately 9,600 clones, with around three quarters observed a single time. Specimen: FFPE minimally invasive lung adenocarcinoma tissue. These receptors originate from a person aged 65 to 85 with lung adenocarcinoma. Each CDR3 is given with its conserved first and last residue. The D gene is left open where the match is weak. Only part of the rows carry a size: once, few, many, or a class if the clone is expanded.

v_gene	d_gene	abundance	j_gene	len	CDR3aa	CDR3nt
TRBV5-6	.	medium-sized	TRBJ1-1	14	CASSRTQLNTEAFF	TGTGCCAGCAGCCGAACCCAATTGAACACTGAAGCTTTCTTT
TRBV6-6	.	.	TRBJ1-5	16	CASSYRQGTTHQPQHF	TGTGCCAGCAGTTACCGGCAGGGAACGACCCATCAGCCCCAGCATTTT
TRBV19	.	.	TRBJ1-1	13	CASSIRVNTEAFF	TGTGCCAGTAGTATAAGGGTGAACACTGAAGCTTTCTTT
TRBV5-6	.	.	TRBJ1-1	16	CASSPRGPSSEAEAFF	TGTGCCAGCAGTCCCCGGGGCCCTTCCTCTGAAGCTGAAGCTTTCTTT
TRBV14	TRBD1	.	TRBJ1-1	14	CASSFGTVNTEAFF	TGTGCCAGCAGTTTCGGGACAGTGAACACTGAAGCTTTCTTT
TRBV30	.	.	TRBJ1-2	15	CAWSVPGGSSYGYTF	TGTGCCTGGAGTGTACCTGGTGGTTCTAGTTACGGCTACACCTTC
TRBV7-2	.	.	TRBJ1-5	13	CASSSQINQPQHF	TGTGCCAGCAGCTCTCAGATCAATCAGCCCCAGCATTTT
TRBV29-1	TRBD1	.	TRBJ2-1	18	CSVLQDRGSTRRANEQFF	TGCAGCGTCCTCCAGGACAGGGGGTCCACGCGCAGAGCCAATGAGCAGTTCTTC
TRBV15	.	few	TRBJ1-1	12	CATSRDSREAFF	TGTGCCACCAGCAGAGACTCCCGTGAAGCTTTCTTT
TRBV28	.	.	TRBJ2-5	14	CASSFQGRWETQYF	TGTGCCAGCAGCTTCCAGGGACGTTGGGAGACCCAGTACTTC
TRBV28	.	.	TRBJ2-7	13	CASSWDGTYEQYF	TGTGCCAGCAGTTGGGACGGGACCTACGAGCAGTACTTC
TRBV6-6	TRBD2	.	TRBJ2-3	15	CASTLAGGVTDTQYF	TGTGCCAGCACCCTAGCGGGGGGGGTCACAGATACGCAGTATTTT
TRBV7-9	.	few	TRBJ1-3	19	CASSFPLGHQLRAGNTIYF	TGTGCCAGCAGCTTCCCCCTGGGACATCAGCTAAGAGCTGGAAACACCATATATTTT
TRBV11-2	.	.	TRBJ2-7	14	CASSLNSGAYEQYF	TGTGCTAGCAGCTTGAACAGCGGAGCCTACGAGCAGTACTTC
TRBV9	.	.	TRBJ2-1	11	CASSVSNEQFF	TGTGCCAGCAGCGTTAGTAATGAGCAGTTCTTC
TRBV2	.	.	TRBJ1-2	14	CASIGSRGTYGYTF	TGTGCCAGTATAGGCAGCAGGGGCACTTATGGCTACACCTTC
TRBV30	.	.	TRBJ2-5	13	CAWSVQGTRTQYF	TGTGCCTGGAGTGTACAGGGTACTAGGACCCAGTACTTC
TRBV5-4	.	few	TRBJ2-1	13	CASSAQSHNEQFF	TGTGCCAGCAGCGCACAGAGCCACAATGAGCAGTTCTTC
TRBV6-1	.	.	TRBJ2-7	14	CASSEVREDYEQYF	TGTGCCAGCAGTGAAGTCAGGGAGGACTACGAGCAGTACTTC
TRBV4-1	TRBD2	few	TRBJ2-1	15	CASSQEGEGYNEQFF	TGCGCCAGCAGCCAAGAGGGGGAGGGCTACAATGAGCAGTTCTTC
TRBV2	.	.	TRBJ2-2	15	CASLPLRGETGELFF	TGTGCCAGCTTGCCCCTAAGGGGTGAGACCGGGGAGTTGTTTTTT
TRBV4-3	TRBD2	once	TRBJ2-4	19	CASSQEGSGRATAKNIQYF	TGCGCCAGCAGCCAAGAAGGTAGCGGGAGGGCCACGGCCAAAAACATTCAGTACTTC
TRBV7-9	.	.	TRBJ2-2	16	CASSPSQTWATGELFF	TGTGCCAGCAGCCCAAGCCAGACCTGGGCCACCGGGGAGCTGTTTTTT
TRBV9	.	.	TRBJ2-2	17	CASSPSLALDFTGELFF	TGTGCCAGCAGCCCTTCCCTAGCACTAGACTTTACTGGGGAGCTGTTTTTT
TRBV28	.	.	TRBJ1-1	15	CASSSIRDWGSGAFF	TGTGCCAGCAGTTCAATTCGGGACTGGGGTTCCGGAGCTTTCTTT
TRBV5-4	.	.	TRBJ2-2	14	CASRVLENTGELFF	TGTGCCAGCAGGGTACTAGAGAACACCGGGGAGCTGTTTTTT
TRBV13	.	.	TRBJ2-3	14	CASSSAGGNSRAYF	TGTGCCAGCAGCAGCGCGGGTGGGAACTCCCGGGCGTATTTT
TRBV21-1	.	.	TRBJ1-4	17	CASSRLRTGGINEKLFF	TGTGCCAGCAGCAGATTGAGGACAGGGGGCATTAATGAAAAACTGTTTTTT
TRBV7-9	.	.	TRBJ2-3	12	CASRWPADTQYF	TGTGCCAGCAGGTGGCCCGCGGATACGCAGTATTTT
TRBV18	.	.	TRBJ1-1	15	CASSPGRGPNTEAFF	TGTGCCAGCTCACCAGGCAGGGGACCGAACACTGAAGCTTTCTTT
TRBV29-1	.	.	TRBJ2-7	12	CSVEDGLYEQYF	TGCAGCGTTGAAGACGGGCTATACGAGCAGTACTTC
TRBV6-1	.	.	TRBJ1-1	13	CASRYTGITEAFF	TGTGCCAGCAGATACACAGGGATCACTGAAGCTTTCTTT
TRBV2	.	once	TRBJ2-1	14	CASSGYGQNNEQFF	TGTGCCAGCAGTGGTTACGGACAGAACAATGAGCAGTTCTTC
TRBV2	.	.	TRBJ1-1	14	CASRWGLASTEAFF	TGTGCCAGCAGATGGGGTCTTGCCAGCACTGAAGCTTTCTTT
TRBV30	TRBD1	.	TRBJ2-2	15	CAWTMGQGFSGELFF	TGTGCCTGGACCATGGGACAGGGGTTTTCCGGGGAGCTGTTTTTT
TRBV3-2	.	.	TRBJ2-7	9	CASIYEQYF	TGTGCCAGCATATACGAGCAGTACTTC
TRBV29-1	TRBD1	.	TRBJ2-3	14	CSASPGQHTDTQYF	TGCAGCGCGTCACCGGGACAGCACACAGATACGCAGTATTTT
TRBV15	TRBD1	.	TRBJ1-5	18	CATSTRSRQGLGNQPQHF	TGTGCCACCAGCACCAGATCTCGACAGGGTCTTGGGAATCAGCCCCAGCATTTT
TRBV28	.	few	TRBJ1-4	15	CASSLSGERREKLFF	TGTGCCAGCAGTTTATCGGGGGAGAGGAGGGAAAAACTGTTTTTT
TRBV29-1	.	.	TRBJ1-2	12	CSVAESSYGYTF	TGCAGCGTTGCCGAGTCCTCCTATGGCTACACCTTC
TRBV13	TRBD2	few	TRBJ2-5	14	CASSTATSDGTQYF	TGTGCCAGCAGCACGGCTACTAGCGACGGGACCCAGTACTTC
TRBV5-6	.	.	TRBJ2-3	16	CASSEIQRASTDTQYF	TGTGCCAGCAGTGAGATCCAGCGGGCCAGCACAGATACGCAGTATTTT
TRBV11-2	.	.	TRBJ2-5	14	CASSLEGRGETQYF	TGTGCCAGCAGCTTAGAAGGTCGGGGAGAGACCCAGTACTTC
TRBV19	TRBD1	.	TRBJ1-1	14	CASTEYGQGLRAFF	TGTGCCAGTACCGAGTACGGACAGGGACTGCGAGCTTTCTTT
TRBV5-4	.	.	TRBJ1-2	15	CASSSRTDFNYGYTF	TGTGCCAGCAGCTCCCGGACAGACTTTAACTATGGCTACACCTTC